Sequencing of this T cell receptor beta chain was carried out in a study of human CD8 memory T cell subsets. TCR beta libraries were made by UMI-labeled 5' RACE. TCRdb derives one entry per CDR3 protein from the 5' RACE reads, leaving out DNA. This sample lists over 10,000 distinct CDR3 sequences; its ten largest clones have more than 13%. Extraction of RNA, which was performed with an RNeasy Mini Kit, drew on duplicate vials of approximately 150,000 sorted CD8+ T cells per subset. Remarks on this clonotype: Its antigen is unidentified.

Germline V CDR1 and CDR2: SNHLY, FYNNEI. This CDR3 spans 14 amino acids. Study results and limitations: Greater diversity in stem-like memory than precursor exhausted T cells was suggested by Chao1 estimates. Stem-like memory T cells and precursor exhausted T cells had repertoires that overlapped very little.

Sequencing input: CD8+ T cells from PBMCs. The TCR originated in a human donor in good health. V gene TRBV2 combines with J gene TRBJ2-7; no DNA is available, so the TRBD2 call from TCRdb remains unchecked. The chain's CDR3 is CASSGWTSEGEQYF. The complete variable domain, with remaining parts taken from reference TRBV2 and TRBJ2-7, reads EPEVTQTPSHQVTQMGQEVILRCVPISNHLYFYWYRQILGQKVEFLVSFYNNEISEKSEIFDDQFSVERPDGSNFTLKIRSTKLEDSAMYFCASSGWTSEGEQYFGPGTRLTVT.